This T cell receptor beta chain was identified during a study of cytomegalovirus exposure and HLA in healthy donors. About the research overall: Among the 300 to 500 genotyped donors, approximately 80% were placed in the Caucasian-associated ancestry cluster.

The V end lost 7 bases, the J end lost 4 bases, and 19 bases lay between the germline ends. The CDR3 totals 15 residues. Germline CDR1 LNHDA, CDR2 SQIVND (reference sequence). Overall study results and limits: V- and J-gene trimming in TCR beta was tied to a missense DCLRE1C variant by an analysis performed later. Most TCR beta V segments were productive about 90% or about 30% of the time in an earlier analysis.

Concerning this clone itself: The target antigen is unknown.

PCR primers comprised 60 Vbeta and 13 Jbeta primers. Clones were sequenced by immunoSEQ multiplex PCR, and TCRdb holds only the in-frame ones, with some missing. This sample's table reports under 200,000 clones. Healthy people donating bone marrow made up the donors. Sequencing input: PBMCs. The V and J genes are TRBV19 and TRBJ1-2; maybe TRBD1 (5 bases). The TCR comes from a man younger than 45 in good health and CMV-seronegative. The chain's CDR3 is CASITNTRGAYGYTF. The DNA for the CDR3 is TGTGCCAGTATCACGAACACGCGGGGCGCCTATGGCTACACCTTC.